This T cell receptor (beta chain) was sequenced in a study of shared clonotypes between healthy human individuals. Trimming shortened V by 2 bases and J by 7 bases, and 11 bases separated the two germline ends. The CDR3 contains 13 residues. Germline lookup yields CDR1 GTSNPN and CDR2 SVGIG (reference sequence). Replicate PCRs run on sorted subsets employed 150 to 250 ng DNA, approximately 30,000 T cell genomes. Method: immunoSEQ multiplex PCR; TCRdb's copy keeps in-frame clones and lacks some. This table has more than 2 million clones, about 94% appearing once. This TCR was sampled from a man between 18 and 35 years old in good health. Sequenced sample: naive CD4+ T cells sorted from blood. Subset in this sample: CD45RA+ positively selected. The chain joins TRBV30 to TRBJ1-4, with D possibly matching TRBD1 (6 bases). The CDR3 DNA follows: TGTGCCTGGAGTAGCAGGGGCGGTGAAAAACTGTTTTTT. Translating it yields CAWSSRGGEKLFF.